What follows describes a single TCR beta chain. The target antigen is unknown. Sequencing was performed with immunoSEQ multiplex PCR; in TCRdb, only in-frame clones are kept and a portion is missing. The sample contains about 120,000 clones, over 75% of which appear only once. This entry comes from a study of T cell responses to AZD1222 COVID-19 vaccine. Overall study context: Pooling was applied to second doses at about 4 or about 12 weeks. Overall study findings and caveats: There were repertoire samples only from the period after the peak T cell response.

The CDR3 has 16 amino acids. The trim removed 1 base at V and 0 bases at J, leaving 2 bases unmatched. Germline V gene sequence: CDR1 SGHTA, CDR2 FQGNSA. The chain couples TRBV7-2 to TRBJ2-3; 9 nucleotides match TRBD2. Sequences were derived from peripheral blood, sampled on day 0 of AZD1222 vaccination. This TCR derives from an adult in good health. CDR3 sequence: CASSLVLAGSTDTQYF. CDR3 nucleotide sequence: TGTGCCAGCAGCTTAGTGCTAGCGGGGAGCACAGATACGCAGTATTTT.